Described below is a single T cell receptor (beta chain) sequence and its context. What it binds is unknown. The sample is drawn from a study of CD4 T cells in relation to SARS-CoV-2 and coronaviruses. On the study more broadly: Crossreactive spike epitopes shared across donors were mapped to their HLA restriction.

Measured with immunoSEQ multiplex PCR; TCRdb has only the in-frame clones, and not every one. Of approximately 38,000 clones detected, approximately 88% appear once; the ten largest clones hold roughly a tenth. Findings of the study overall: Compared with monoreactive clones, crossreactive clones showed significantly weaker SARS-CoV-2 expansion. Samples before the pandemic and after infection were not matched within any donor.

The germline V gene encodes CDR1 SGHTA and CDR2 FQGNSA. The length of the CDR3 is 15 residues. V lost 1 base and J lost 3, with 12 bases in between. The receptor comes from an adult with COVID-19. Sequenced: memory CD4+ T cells from PBMCs. This sequence joins TRBV7-2 and TRBJ1-1; D ambiguous. The DNA of the CDR3 is TGTGCCAGCAGCTTAGAAGTTATGGCTTACACTGAAGCTTTCTTT. The encoded protein is CASSLEVMAYTEAFF.